The 26 T cell receptor beta chains presented below share a single source sample, sequenced in a study of T cells in Graves' hyperthyroidism and ophthalmopathy. RNA transcripts gave rise to amplified TCR beta CDR3 regions. The HTBI primer set was used in a first-round RT-PCR of the TCR CDR3. TCRdb recomputed calls from the multiplex PCR reads with MiXCR, one row per CDR3 protein. The data hold a few hundred thousand distinct CDR3 sequences, with around 46% observed a single time. The specimen sequenced was peripheral blood or thyroid tissue (not recorded which). Receptors were obtained from a woman younger than 35 with Graves' hyperthyroidism.

Ten or more counts support this clonotype. The V and J genes are TRBV6-2 or TRBV6-3 and TRBJ2-7, with D uncertain. V was cut by 6 bases and J by 3 bases, with 6 bases left in between. CDR1 MNHEY and CDR2 SVGEGT come from the germline V gene. This CDR3 has 11 residues. The CDR3 DNA sequence: TGTGCCAGCAGGAAATACTACGAGCAGTACTTC. This codes for CASRKYYEQYF.

The sample holds many counts of this clonotype. This chain links TRBV28 with TRBJ1-1, with a possible D match to TRBD1 (6 bases). In germline, CDR1 is MDHEN, CDR2 SYDVKM. The CDR3 totals 15 residues. V was clipped by 3 bases and J by 2 bases, with 13 bases between them. In nucleotides, the CDR3 is TGTGCCAGCAGTTTCGTAGGACAGCCAAACACTGAAGCTTTCTTT. This translates into CASSFVGQPNTEAFF.

The CDR3 region is CASSQDLGPAEQYF. In DNA, the CDR3 is TGTGCCAGCAGCCAAGATTTAGGACCAGCCGAGCAGTACTTC. The chain joins TRBV3-1 to TRBJ2-7; D remains unclear. With 0 bases removed from V and 6 bases from J, the gap between germline ends came to 12 bases. The CDR3 spans 14 residues. CDR1 is LGHDT, CDR2 YNNKEL, per germline (reference sequence).

This clonotype was found many times. The chain employs TRBV7-8 and TRBJ2-7; 9 bases agree with TRBD2. CDR1 and CDR2 from the germline V gene are SGHVS and FQNEAQ. Losses at the gene ends were 0 bases for V and 2 bases for J; bases not matched to a gene: 5. The CDR3 spans 16 residues. The CDR3 DNA follows: TGTGCCAGCAGCTTAGCGTCTAGCGGGATCCCCTACGAGCAGTACTTC. It codes for CASSLASSGIPYEQYF.

The table lists this clonotype with a few counts. V gene TRBV20-1 combines with J gene TRBJ2-5; TRBD1 aligns across 8 bases. The V gene end was trimmed by 4 bases and the J gene end by 9 bases; junction bases not matched to a gene: 13. Germline V gene lookup returns CDR1 DFQATT and CDR2 SNEGSKA (reference sequence). CDR3 length equals 14 residues. As DNA, the CDR3 is TGCAGTGCTACCGACAGGGGTACGGATCAGCCCCAGTACTTC. Amino acids: CSATDRGTDQPQYF.

This clonotype showed up many times. This rearrangement joins TRBV5-8 to TRBJ2-5; D not certain. The germline V and J ends were trimmed by 0 bases and 5 bases, with 11 bases remaining between them. This CDR3 spans 14 amino acids. In germline, CDR1 is SGHTS, CDR2 YDEGEE. The CDR3 DNA sequence: TGTGCCAGCAGCTTGGTCCCCGGTAAGGAGACCCAGTACTTC. Residues: CASSLVPGKETQYF.

The V and J genes are TRBV12-3 or TRBV12-4 and TRBJ1-1; no clear D. The CDR3 is 14 residues long. V was clipped by 3 bases and J by 0 bases, with 8 bases between them. The CDR3 loop is CASSFGIMNTEAFF. The CDR3, as DNA: TGTGCCAGCAGTTTTGGGATTATGAACACTGAAGCTTTCTTT.

The chain combines TRBV12-3 or TRBV12-4 with TRBJ1-6; TRBD1 agrees at 10 bases. V shed 6 bases and J 10 bases; nucleotides not matched to a gene: 18. CDR3 size: 18 residues. The CDR3 loop is CASRRQGATGLRWSPLHF. The CDR3 DNA follows: TGTGCCAGCAGGCGACAGGGGGCAACGGGGCTTCGTTGGTCACCCCTCCACTTT.

Ten or more counts support this clonotype. CDR3 nucleotides: TGTGCCAGCAGTTTGGCCGCGGGGGTCGGCACCGGGGAGCTGTTTTTT. Protein: CASSLAAGVGTGELFF. V and J are TRBV12-3 or TRBV12-4 and TRBJ2-2, with 7 bases fitting TRBD2. The V segment lost 3 bases and the J segment 4 bases; nucleotides outside the gene matches: 8. The CDR3 length is 16 residues.

This clonotype appeared many times. V gene TRBV24-1 combines with J gene TRBJ2-7, with 9 bases aligning to TRBD1. The CDR3 runs to 14 residues. After removal of 5 bases from V and 4 bases from J, the junction contained 5 bases not matched to a gene. Germline values: CDR1 KGHDR, CDR2 SFDVKD. CDR3 region: CATSAGGQGYEQYF. DNA of the CDR3: TGTGCCACCAGTGCCGGGGGACAGGGTTACGAGCAGTACTTC.

With respect to this clonotype: Possible read error: a much larger clone is one base away. V is TRBV11-2 and J is TRBJ2-5; D ambiguous. Trimming shortened V by 0 bases and J by 4 bases, and 12 bases separated the two germline ends. Germline-derived CDR1 and CDR2 are SGHAT and FQNNGV. The CDR3 extends over 15 amino acids. CDR3 protein: CASSLESPTPETQYF. CDR3 nucleotides: TGTGCCAGCAGCTTAGAATCACCAACCCCAGAGACCCAGTACTTC.

The chain carries TRBV7-2 and TRBJ2-5, with 12 bases that match TRBD2. This CDR3 is 15 amino acids long. The germline gives CDR1 SGHTA, CDR2 FQGNSA. Trimming at V came to 5 bases and at J to 4 bases, leaving 5 bases not matched to a gene. In DNA, the CDR3 is TGTGCCAGCAGCCCATGGGGACTAGCGGGAGAGACCCAGTACTTC. The encoded protein is CASSPWGLAGETQYF.

This clonotype has only a few counts. This chain connects TRBV7-2 to TRBJ1-6, with D unclear. With 1 base removed from V and 5 bases from J, the gap between germline ends came to 6 bases. Per the germline V gene, CDR1 is SGHTA and CDR2 is FQGNSA. The CDR3 has 14 amino acids. The CDR3 loop is CASSLVKNNSPLHF. For the CDR3, the DNA is TGTGCCAGCAGCTTAGTGAAGAATAATTCACCCCTCCACTTT.

Only a few counts were recorded for this clonotype. This CDR3 reads CASSLGLLNTEAFF. In nucleotides, the CDR3 is TGCGCCAGCAGCTTGGGACTGCTGAACACTGAAGCTTTCTTT. The chain has TRBV5-1 and TRBJ1-1; D not resolved. V lost 0 bases and J 0 bases, leaving 6 bases between the germline ends. The length of the CDR3 is 14 residues. Germline V CDR1 and CDR2: SGHRS, YFSETQ.

This clonotype was seen a handful of times. In this CDR3 the conserved last residue, phenylalanine or tryptophan, is missing, so a read error is likely. No DNA is shown, since the ends of the CDR3 on it are uncertain; the CDR3 is the one TCRdb lists. The V and J genes are TRBV7-2 and TRBJ2-7. The germline V gene encodes CDR1 SGHTA and CDR2 FQGNSA. The CDR3 totals 8 residues, both ends included. The CDR3 loop is CASSLLGS.

The sample holds many counts of this clonotype. The chain has TRBV7-2 and TRBJ2-2; maybe TRBD2 (6 bases). V lost 5 bases and J 4 bases, leaving 20 bases between the germline ends. From germline, CDR1 is SGHTA and CDR2 FQGNSA. This CDR3 comprises 17 residues. CDR3 in DNA: TGTGCCAGCAGCCCCGGAGGCCTAGCGTCGGGCACCGGGGAGCTGTTTTTT. It codes for CASSPGGLASGTGELFF.

The V call is TRBV15, the J call TRBJ1-2, with D tentatively TRBD1 (6 bases). Germline V gene lookup returns CDR1 LNHNV and CDR2 YYDKDF (reference sequence). The CDR3 covers 14 residues. The V gene lost 5 bases and the J gene lost 8 bases, with 18 bases spanning the gap. The DNA for the CDR3 is TGTGCCACCAGCGTTGAAGCAGGGGCGGGCGGCTACACCTTC. It translates to CATSVEAGAGGYTF.

The chain couples TRBV7-3 to TRBJ2-5; 7 positions agree with TRBD2. The CDR3 is 14 residues long. V shed 2 bases, J shed 4 bases, and the junction held 4 bases outside the gene matches. The V gene's germline CDR1 is SGHTA and CDR2 FQGTGA. The CDR3 DNA follows: TGTGCCAGCAGCTTAGAAGCGGGAACAGAGACCCAGTACTTC. Protein sequence: CASSLEAGTETQYF.

CDR3 nucleotides: TGCAGTGCTCACGGGAGCCAAGAGACCCAGTACTTC. Protein sequence: CSAHGSQETQYF. The chain is built from TRBV20-1 and TRBJ2-5, with a possible D match to TRBD2 (6 bases). The V and J ends lost 5 bases and 1 base respectively, with 8 bases between them. Looked up from germline, CDR1 is DFQATT and CDR2 is SNEGSKA (reference sequence). The CDR3 loop spans 12 amino acids.

As to this clonotype: Germline is not matched at one junction end, which may reflect a read error. This CDR3 reads CASRREGRELFF. Written as DNA, the CDR3 is TGCGCCAGCAGGCGGGAGGGCCGGGAGCTGTTTTTT. V is TRBV5-5 and J is TRBJ2-2, with 9 bases fitting TRBD2. The germline CDR1 and CDR2 sequences are SGHKS and YYEKEE (reference sequence). CDR3 length: 12 residues.

This clonotype was counted many times. This chain uses TRBV7-2 with TRBJ2-7, with D tentatively TRBD2 (6 bases). The CDR3 covers 14 residues. The V end was cut by 8 bases, the J end by 7 bases, with 21 bases between. CDR1 and CDR2 from the germline V gene are SGHTA and FQGNSA. This chain's CDR3 is CASARDSNAGEQYF. For the CDR3, the DNA is TGTGCCAGCGCTCGGGACTCTAACGCCGGGGAGCAGTACTTC.

There are many counts of this clonotype. The chain combines TRBV4-2 with TRBJ1-4; 7 bases are shared with TRBD1. The CDR3 covers 15 residues. Germline CDR1 LGHNA, CDR2 YNFKEQ. Germline trimming cut 4 bases from V and 8 bases from J; bases unmatched to any gene: 10. The DNA for the CDR3 is TGTGCCAGCAGCCGTCTCGACAGGGATGGAGAAAAACTGTTTTTT. Protein product: CASSRLDRDGEKLFF.

This clonotype was seen ten or more times. This chain uses TRBV20-1 with TRBJ2-7, with 7 bases aligning to TRBD1. Germline V gene data show CDR1 as DFQATT and CDR2 as SNEGSKA (reference sequence). Trimming took 3 bases from V and 1 from J; bases not matched to a gene: 9. CDR3 size: 15 residues. CDR3 coding DNA: TGCAGTGCTAGCCGGGGCCTCAGGGGGTCCTACGAGCAGTACTTC. It yields the protein CSASRGLRGSYEQYF.

Ten or more counts support this clonotype. The CDR3 DNA reads TGTGCCAGCAGCTCAATTGGGGGACTAGCGGCCATGGGAGAGACCCAGTACTTC. Amino acid sequence: CASSSIGGLAAMGETQYF. The chain links TRBV7-6 to TRBJ2-5, with TRBD2 identical over 11 bases. The CDR3 is 18 amino acids. The germline V gene has CDR1 SGHVS and CDR2 FNYEAQ. V lost 4 bases to trimming and J lost 4 bases; unmatched junction nucleotides: 14.

There are many counts of this clonotype. The chain recombines TRBV7-9 with TRBJ2-5; TRBD2 agrees at 8 bases. The germline V gene encodes CDR1 SEHNR and CDR2 FQNEAQ (reference sequence). Trimming took 2 bases from V and 4 from J; bases not matched to a gene: 9. This CDR3 has 16 residues. The CDR3 here is CASSLMVAGLGETQYF. CDR3 DNA sequence: TGTGCCAGCAGCTTAATGGTAGCGGGATTGGGAGAGACCCAGTACTTC.

The rearrangement joins TRBV7-3 to TRBJ2-1; D possibly matches TRBD1 or TRBD2 (5 bases each). Germline values: CDR1 SGHTA, CDR2 FQGTGA. The CDR3 covers 15 residues. Trimming shortened V by 5 bases and J by 5 bases, and 16 bases separated the two germline ends. The CDR3 reads CASSPTTGPHNEQFF. DNA for the CDR3: TGTGCCAGCAGCCCTACGACGGGACCCCACAATGAGCAGTTCTTC.